This T cell receptor beta chain was documented in a study of T cells in women clearing cervical HPV infection. Study context: Control women cleared a single incident HPV16 infection within 12 months. Overall study findings and caveats: TRBV6-7 relative abundance averaged about 0.1% in cases and approximately 0.15% in controls.

Germline CDR1 and CDR2: GTSNPN and SVGIG (reference sequence). The length of the CDR3 is 13 residues. Trimming took off 2 bases at V and 5 bases at J, with 12 bases between the two ends. The repertoire was sequenced with immunoSEQ multiplex PCR; TCRdb's copy has only in-frame clones and lacks some. The sample table sets out over 30,000 clones. Each participant carried one incident cervical HPV16 infection only. A word on this clone: As yet, its antigen is unknown. The sequence runs out 3 residues before the end of the CDR3; the remainder is reconstructed from the germline J gene.

The specimen was blood buffy coat. The chain carries TRBV30 and TRBJ2-5; the D is unclear. This TCR derives from a woman between 18 and 70 years old with a cervical HPV16 infection that either progressed to CIN3+ or cleared (not recorded which). CDR3 DNA, as far as it was read: TGTGCCTGGAGTCACAGAGCCCGGGAGACC. Translating gives CAWSHRARET. The complete CDR3 reads CAWSHRARETQYF.